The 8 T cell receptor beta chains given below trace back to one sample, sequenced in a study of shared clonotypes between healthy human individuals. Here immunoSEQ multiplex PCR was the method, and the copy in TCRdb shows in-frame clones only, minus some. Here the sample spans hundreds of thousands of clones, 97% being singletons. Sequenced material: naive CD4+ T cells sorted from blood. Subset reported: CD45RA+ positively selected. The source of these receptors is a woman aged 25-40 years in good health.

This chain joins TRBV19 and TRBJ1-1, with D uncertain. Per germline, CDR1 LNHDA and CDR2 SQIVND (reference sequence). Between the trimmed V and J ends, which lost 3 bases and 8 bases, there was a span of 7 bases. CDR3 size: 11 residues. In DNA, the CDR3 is TGTGCCAGTAGTATGCTTGGGGAAGCTTTCTTT. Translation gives CASSMLGEAFF.

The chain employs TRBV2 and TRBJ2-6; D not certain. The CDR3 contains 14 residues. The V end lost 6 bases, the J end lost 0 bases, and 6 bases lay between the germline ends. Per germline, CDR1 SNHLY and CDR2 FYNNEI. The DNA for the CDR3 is TGTGCCAGCAGGACCGGCTCTGGGGCCAACGTCCTGACTTTC. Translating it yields CASRTGSGANVLTF.

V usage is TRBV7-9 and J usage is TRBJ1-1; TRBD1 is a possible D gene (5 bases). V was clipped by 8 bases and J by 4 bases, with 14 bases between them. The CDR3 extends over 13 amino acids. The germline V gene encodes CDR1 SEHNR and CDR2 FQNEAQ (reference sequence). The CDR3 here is CASLGRGSTEAFF. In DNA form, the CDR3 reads TGTGCCAGCTTGGGGCGGGGTTCCACTGAAGCTTTCTTT.

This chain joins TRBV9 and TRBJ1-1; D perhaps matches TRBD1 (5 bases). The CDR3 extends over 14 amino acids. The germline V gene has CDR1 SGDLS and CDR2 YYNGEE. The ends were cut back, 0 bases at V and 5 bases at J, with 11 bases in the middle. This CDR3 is CASSVVGDSTEAFF. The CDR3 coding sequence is TGTGCCAGCAGCGTAGTTGGGGACTCTACTGAAGCTTTCTTT.

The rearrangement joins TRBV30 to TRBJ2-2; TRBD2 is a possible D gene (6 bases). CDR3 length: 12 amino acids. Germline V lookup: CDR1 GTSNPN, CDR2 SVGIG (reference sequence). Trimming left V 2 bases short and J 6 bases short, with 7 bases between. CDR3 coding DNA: TGTGCCTGGAGTAGGAGGGCCGGGGAGCTGTTTTTT. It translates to CAWSRRAGELFF. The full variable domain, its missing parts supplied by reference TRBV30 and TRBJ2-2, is SQTIHQWPATLVQPVGSPLSLECTVEGTSNPNLYWYRQAAGRGLQLLFYSVGIGQISSEVPQNLSASRPQDRQFILSSKKLLLSDSGFYLCAWSRRAGELFFGEGSRLTVL.

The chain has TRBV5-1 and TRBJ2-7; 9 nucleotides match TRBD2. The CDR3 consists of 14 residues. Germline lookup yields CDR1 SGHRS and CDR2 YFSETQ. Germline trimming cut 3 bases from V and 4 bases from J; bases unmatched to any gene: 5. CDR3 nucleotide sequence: TGCGCCAGCAGCTCCCAGGGACTAGCTTACGAGCAGTACTTC. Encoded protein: CASSSQGLAYEQYF.

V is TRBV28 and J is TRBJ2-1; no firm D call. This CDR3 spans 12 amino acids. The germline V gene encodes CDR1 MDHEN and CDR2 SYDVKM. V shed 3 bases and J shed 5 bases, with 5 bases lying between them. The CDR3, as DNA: TGTGCCAGCAGTTTTGGCGACAATGAGCAGTTCTTC. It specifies CASSFGDNEQFF. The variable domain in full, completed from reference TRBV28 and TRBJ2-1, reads DVKVTQSSRYLVKRTGEKVFLECVQDMDHENMFWYRQDPGLGLRLIYFSYDVKMKEKGDIPEGYSVSREKKERFSLILESASTNQTSMYLCASSFGDNEQFFGPGTRLTVL.

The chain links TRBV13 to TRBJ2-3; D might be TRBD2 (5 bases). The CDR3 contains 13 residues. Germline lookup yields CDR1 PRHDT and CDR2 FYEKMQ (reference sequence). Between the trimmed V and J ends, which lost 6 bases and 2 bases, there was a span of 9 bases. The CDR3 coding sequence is TGTGCCAGCAGACGGGATCCCACAGATACGCAGTATTTT. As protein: CASRRDPTDTQYF.